This T cell receptor beta chain was identified during a study of T cell responses to AZD1222 COVID-19 vaccine. Produced via immunoSEQ multiplex PCR; TCRdb's table is partial and in-frame only. This sample has approximately 64,000 clones, with about 89% found just once. The receptor was derived from an adult who received the MenACWY meningococcal vaccine as a control. Here the sequenced sample was peripheral blood, taken 28 days after the second dose of the MenACWY control vaccine.

The DNA for the CDR3 is TGTGCCAGCAGATCAGTGAATCATGATTCACCCCTCCACTTT. Translated: CASRSVNHDSPLHF. The genes are TRBV6-5 and TRBJ1-6; D call uncertain. Germline CDR1 and CDR2: MNHEY and SVGAGI. The CDR3 has 14 amino acids. Between the trimmed V and J ends, which lost 6 bases and 8 bases, there was a span of 14 bases.